These 3 T cell receptor beta chains originate from one sample sequenced in a study of blood T cell repertoires in COVID-19. TCRdb's copy holds only in-frame clones and misses some; the assay was immunoSEQ multiplex PCR. The table has about 240,000 clones, around four fifths seen once. Sequencing was carried out using PBMCs or T cells enriched from blood (not recorded which). The receptors were sampled from a woman aged 40-49 years who had been exposed to COVID-19.

This chain uses TRBV18 with TRBJ1-5; weak D call: TRBD1 (6 bases). Per germline, CDR1 KGHSH and CDR2 LQKENI. CDR3 length: 17 amino acids. Trimming removed 3 bases at V and 0 bases at J, with 15 bases between. CDR3 residues: CASSPGQNTYSNQPQHF. The CDR3 DNA reads TGTGCCAGCTCACCTGGACAGAATACTTATAGCAATCAGCCCCAGCATTTT.

The chain couples TRBV6-5 to TRBJ2-7; 12 bases align to TRBD2. With V trimmed by 4 bases and J by 4 bases, 8 bases remained unmatched. CDR1 is MNHEY, CDR2 SVGAGI, per germline. The CDR3 has 16 residues. In DNA form, the CDR3 reads TGTGCCAGCAGTTGGGACCTAGCGGGGGGGCTTTACGAGCAGTACTTC. Protein: CASSWDLAGGLYEQYF.

V is TRBV6-5 and J is TRBJ1-1; TRBD1 aligns across 10 bases. The CDR3 length is 15 residues. Germline CDR1 and CDR2: MNHEY and SVGAGI. V lost 8 bases, J lost 5 bases, and 11 bases stayed unmatched. CDR3 sequence: CASGPGQGLGTEAFF. For the CDR3, the DNA is TGTGCCAGCGGACCGGGACAGGGGTTAGGAACTGAAGCTTTCTTT.